This T cell receptor beta chain was sequenced for a study of type 1 regulatory T cells (dated by TCRdb to the early 2020s). In terms of the full investigation: The study characterized an in vitro protocol that generated a Tr1-enriched, alloantigen-specific CD4 T cell product named T-allo10. T-allo10 was under clinical evaluation in patients with hematological malignancies receiving allogeneic hematopoietic stem cell transplantation.

T-allo10 cells derived from donors were reported to be host alloantigen-specific and anergic, and to suppress in an alloantigen-specific manner. Comment on this clonotype: Its antigen specificity is not known. Within one base of it there is no much larger clone, and no base qualities were kept.

The CDR3 runs 19 amino acids, cysteine and phenylalanine included. CDR3 DNA only is kept here, 57 bases in frame from base 1. The germline V gene specifies SGHTA as CDR1 and FQGTGA as CDR2. Deletion took 3 bases off V and 7 bases off J, with a span of 28 bases between the germline ends. Sequencing used an Illumina MiSeq. In TCRdb, the public reads were trimmed at Q25 with fastp and aligned with MiXCR, with productive beta chains retained. Here each entry gathers all rows of one CDR3 protein and keeps the most common genes and DNA. This sample gives roughly 68,000 distinct CDR3 sequences in total; about 60% of them show up just once. Less than 8.5% of the sample rests with the top ten.

This TCR was recovered from a human donor in good health. The source material was cultured T cells, either the whole culture or a sorted T cell fraction (not recorded which). In the paper's terms, the cell subset or site label means: Tr1-enriched cell product generated in vitro against host alloantigens. The sequence links TRBV7-3 to TRBJ2-1; matching of 6 bases hints at TRBD1 as the D gene. The nucleotide sequence is given as TGTGCCAGCAGCTTTTCCGGGTCGATGATGGACAGTGGTCGAAATGAGCAGTTCTTC. It codes for CASSFSGSMMDSGRNEQFF.